This T cell receptor beta chain appears in the sequencing data of a study of OX40 agonist ivuxolimab in advanced cancers. For the study at large: Ivuxolimab is a fully human IgG2 antibody that activates OX40 (CD134). Of the patients, three showed partial responses, one with hepatocellular carcinoma and two with cutaneous melanoma.

This clone was detected only a few times. Antigen specificity is unknown. This CDR3 has 14 amino acids. V gave up 5 bases and J gave up 2 bases, with 7 bases separating them. Germline CDR1 is LNHDA and CDR2 is SQIVND (reference sequence). Broader study findings: CD4+ and CD8+ T cells in blood underwent clonal expansion by week 6 at 0.1 to 3.0 mg/kg.

This table comes from immunoSEQ multiplex PCR, and its TCRdb copy is limited to in-frame clones, with some not included. The sample lists more than 45,000 clones, over 80% occurring once. The rearrangement uses TRBV19 and TRBJ2-6; tentative D call: TRBD1 (6 bases). Sequenced material: CD4+ or CD8+ T cells sorted from blood, taken in a trial of the OX40 agonist ivuxolimab. The TCR originated in an adult with an advanced solid tumor such as melanoma, head and neck, liver or kidney cancer. The CDR3 DNA is TGTGCCAGTAGTCAGGGGCCTGGGGCCAACGTCCTGACTTTC. Its translation is CASSQGPGANVLTF.